The sequence of this TCR beta chain was determined in a study of beta chain features in type 1 diabetes. The study reverse transcribed the entire isolated RNA, so it sequenced expressed TCRB transcripts. The data were produced by immunoSEQ multiplex PCR, yet TCRdb's version contains in-frame clones alone and is incomplete. The sample contains about 210,000 clones, 9.5% to 13% of which appear only once. This CDR3 comprises 14 residues. Deletions cut 3 bases from V and 5 bases from J, with 17 bases between. Germline CDR1 reads SQVTM; CDR2 reads ANQGSEA. Specimen: central memory CD4+ T cells from blood. The genes are TRBV29-1 and TRBJ2-7; D possibly corresponds to TRBD1 (6 bases). The source of this sequence is a young man in good health. The CDR3 DNA reads TGCAGCGTTGAGGGTAGTGACAGGCTGAACGAGCAGTACTTC. Residues: CSVEGSDRLNEQYF.